This paragraph reports one TCR beta chain. What this receptor recognizes is not known. No much larger clone is present one base from it, and per-base qualities are unavailable. This sample was included in a study of CD4 T cells in relation to SARS-CoV-2 and coronaviruses (dated by TCRdb to the early 2020s). Background for the entire study: In the ViraFEST assay, PBMCs were cultured with antigen for approximately 10 days, after which TCR beta CDR3s were sequenced to identify antigen-specific clonal expansions. An HIV-1 Nef peptide pool or a no-peptide culture served as the negative reference condition. Shared crossreactive spike epitopes were mapped to their HLA restriction using patient-derived lymphoblastoid cell lines. At the level of individual TCR clonotypes, the study evaluated whether memory CD4+ T cells crossreact between the spike proteins of SARS-CoV-2 and those of common cold coronaviruses. The Adaptive Biotechnologies TCR-sequencing kit was used to sequence samples from a few pre-COVID donors and the naive versus memory experiments, while other data came from Illumina-based sequencing. A different TCR-beta assay, based on Illumina, was used to sequence expansion assays from other donors in the study. The paper as a whole reports these results and caveats: Compared with monoreactive clones, crossreactive clones had significantly weaker SARS-CoV-2-driven expansion, a result consistent with antigenic imprinting. Crossreactivity analysis was centred on spike protein, so crossreactivity against other viral proteins was not assessed. Memory CD4+ clonotypes crossrecognizing SARS-CoV-2 and at least one common cold coronavirus spike were found in approximately 65% of donors. The study was constrained by small numbers of patients and of tested TCRs. Because no donor provided both pre-pandemic and post-infection samples, tracing the source of pre-existing responses was limited.

The germline V gene (reference sequence) sets CDR1 to GTSNPN and CDR2 to SVGIG. The CDR3 covers 13 residues, taking in both the cysteine and the phenylalanine. The read is trimmed to its CDR3 DNA, 39 bases read in frame from base 1. The junction shows trimming of 0 bases on V and 1 base on J, plus 6 bases between the germline ends. The library was obtained by the immunoSEQ multiplex PCR assay. For the original study's pipeline: During preprocessing, nonproductive sequences were removed, along with CDR3s that did not begin with C, did not end with F or W, or were shorter than 7 amino acids. The MANAFEST web app was used to call antigen-specific clonotypes on the basis of expansion compared with the reference and with other culture wells. To be counted as positive, a clone had to show significant expansion compared with the reference culture, at an FDR below 0.05, in 2 of 3 replicate wells. For a clone to be considered positive, significant expansion relative to all other tandem wells and an odds ratio above 5 were also required. CDR3 homology was quantified as pairwise Levenshtein distance, calculated with the stringdist R package after three terminal residues were trimmed from each end. This is the immuneACCESS table as TCRdb keeps it, with only in-frame sequences that have V and J called. A part of the clones is gone; compared with another copy, unresolved V genes explain less than half, and the rest is unexplained. From that table come the V and J calls and clone size; the DNA was used to work out D and trimming. This sample lists about 18,000 clones; about 80% were detected once. The biggest ten clones account for roughly 31% of the sample.

CD4+ T cells from unexposed donors were collected before the COVID-19 pandemic (2011-2018). After around 11 days of culture, CD4+ T cells were isolated with the EasySep CD4+ T cell isolation kit. As cell number allowed, CD4+ T cells from unexposed donors were tested for reactivity to SARS-CoV-2 S and N and to four common cold coronavirus spike pools. Each well received 2 million to 2.5 million PBMCs, cultured in IMDM supplemented with approximately 5.3% human AB serum and roughly 10 IU/ml IL-2. Half of the culture medium was replaced with fresh IL-2-containing medium on days 3 and 7. Each peptide culture condition was generally run in triplicate replicate wells. The leukapheresis product for the unexposed donors was obtained through commercial purchase. Ficoll-Paque PLUS gradient centrifugation was used to isolate PBMCs from leukapheresis product or whole blood. PBMCs were either used fresh in the expansion assay or cryopreserved at -140 degrees C. The QIAamp Micro DNA Kit was used to extract genomic DNA from the CD4+ T cells.

The chain joins TRBV30 to TRBJ1-1, with the identity of the D gene unclear. The source material was CD4+ T cells from PBMCs, cultured in vitro. The receptor was derived from a human donor in good health. The nucleotide sequence reads TGTGCCTGGAGTGTGAGGGAGAACACTGAAGCTTTCTTT. Its translation reads: CAWSVRENTEAFF.